Each of the 2 T cell receptor beta chains below was sequenced from the same sample in a study of T cells in localized non-small cell lung cancer. Sequencing used immunoSEQ multiplex PCR; TCRdb keeps in-frame clones, though not all of them. The data hold around 5,000 clones, with 30% observed a single time. The sample was lung tumor tissue, taken before any cancer treatment. The receptors come from a male donor older than 55 with stage I lung adenocarcinoma.

CDR3 sequence (DNA): TGTGCTAGTGGTTTTGACAACACTGAAGCTTTCTTT. It yields the protein CASGFDNTEAFF. The chain uses TRBV12-5 and TRBJ1-1; D not certain. Trimming stripped 3 bases from V and 2 bases from J, with 4 bases between. Germline V gene data show CDR1 as LGHNT and CDR2 as FRNRAP. This CDR3 is built from 12 residues.

The table lists this clone with a few counts. The gene calls are TRBV11-3 and TRBJ2-2; D possibly corresponds to TRBD1 (5 bases). V lost 7 bases, J lost 6 bases, and 21 bases lay in between. Germline lookup yields CDR1 SGHNT and CDR2 YENEEA. The CDR3 runs 16 residues. The CDR3 sequence is CASTVTESQGAGELFF. DNA of the CDR3: TGTGCCAGCACCGTAACGGAATCCCAGGGTGCCGGGGAGCTGTTTTTT. Complete variable domain (other parts from reference TRBV11-3 and TRBJ2-2): EAGVVQSPRYKIIEKKQPVAFWCNPISGHNTLYWYLQNLGQGPELLIRYENEEAVDDSQLPKDRFSAERLKGVDSTLKIQPAELGDSAVYLCASTVTESQGAGELFFGEGSRLTVL.